This is a list of T cell receptor beta chains from one sample in a study of T-cell memory formation after mild COVID-19. Each CDR3 protein gets one entry after TCRdb re-called the 5' RACE reads with MiXCR. The sample holds approximately 300,000 distinct CDR3 sequences, around a sixth seen once. Input material: PBMCs or a T cell subset sorted from them (not recorded which). These receptors all come from a man aged 18 to 29 who had mild COVID-19 (a few samples of this study predate the infection). Cell type and time point are not known. CDR3s include the opening cysteine and the closing phenylalanine or tryptophan. D genes are given only for firm matches. Rows give clone size only sometimes, using once, few, many, or a class for an expanded clone.

TGTGCCAGCAGTGAAGCCGTGGACTATATCTTGTTCTTC	CASSEAVDYILFF	TRBV6-1	-	-	TRBJ2-1
TGTGCCAGCAGCCAAGGGTCCGACGAGCAGTACTTC	CASSQGSDEQYF	TRBV3-1	-	-	TRBJ2-7
-	CASTDRVGAGANVLTF	TRBV21-1	-	-	TRBJ2-6
TGTGCCAGCAGCGGAGGGGCAGAGTACAATGAGCAGTTCTTC	CASSGGAEYNEQFF	TRBV7-8	few	-	TRBJ2-1
TGTGCCTGGAAACCCCGGCTAGCGGGGGGGCTCCTTCTCCAGGAGACCCAGTACTTC	CAWKPRLAGGLLLQETQYF	TRBV30	few	TRBD2	TRBJ2-5
TGTGCCAGCAGCGTAGGGACAGGGGAAGTCAGGAACACTGAAGCTTTCTTT	CASSVGTGEVRNTEAFF	TRBV9	-	TRBD1	TRBJ1-1
TGTGCCAGCAGCCAAGATCAGGCGGGGCCCAGCACAGATACGCAGTATTTT	CASSQDQAGPSTDTQYF	TRBV3-1	-	-	TRBJ2-3
TGTGCCAGCAGCGCCGGACCTGCGGGTAATCAGCCCCAGCATTTT	CASSAGPAGNQPQHF	TRBV9	-	-	TRBJ1-5
TGTGCCAGCAGCTTAGCAGTTAGTTCGAACACCGGGGAGCTGTTTTTT	CASSLAVSSNTGELFF	TRBV7-2	few	-	TRBJ2-2
TGTGCCAGCAGAGAAGGACAGGGGGCTATTGGCGGGGAGCTGTTTTTT	CASREGQGAIGGELFF	TRBV7-9	-	TRBD1	TRBJ2-2
TGCGCCAGCAGCCAAGTTGGGATGAAGGTAGAAGCTTTCTTT	CASSQVGMKVEAFF	TRBV4-3	few	-	TRBJ1-1
TGTGCCACACAGGGGGCAGGGCAGCCCCAGCATTTT	CATQGAGQPQHF	TRBV10-3	-	TRBD1	TRBJ1-5
TGTGCCAGCAGTGGACAGGGGAAGGACATTCAGTACTTC	CASSGQGKDIQYF	TRBV6-5	-	TRBD1	TRBJ2-4
TGTGCCAGCAGTCCGGGACAGGGCGGAGGCTATGGCTACACCTTC	CASSPGQGGGYGYTF	TRBV27	-	TRBD1	TRBJ1-2
TGTGCCAGCAGCCCCGCCGCCCTAGCGGGGGGCACGTACAATGAGCAGTTCTTC	CASSPAALAGGTYNEQFF	TRBV11-2	many	TRBD2	TRBJ2-1
TGTGCCAGCGGCTTACAGGGGGCCACCTACGAGCAGTACTTC	CASGLQGATYEQYF	TRBV27	few	TRBD1	TRBJ2-7
TGCAGCGTCCCCGGAGGCACCGGGGAGCTGTTTTTT	CSVPGGTGELFF	TRBV29-1	few	-	TRBJ2-2
TGCAGTGCCAGGGTCCAAGAGACCCAGTACTTC	CSARVQETQYF	TRBV20-1	few	-	TRBJ2-5
TGCAGCGTTGCTCGGGGGTACCTGACCAATGAGCAGTTCTTC	CSVARGYLTNEQFF	TRBV29-1	-	-	TRBJ2-1
TGTGCCAGCAAGGGGCGGGGAGACAATGAGCAGTTCTTC	CASKGRGDNEQFF	TRBV27	-	-	TRBJ2-1
TGTGCCAGCGGTAACAGGGGGAACCAGCCCCAGCATTTT	CASGNRGNQPQHF	TRBV6-2/TRBV6-3	few	TRBD1	TRBJ1-5